This TCR beta chain originates from a study of beta chain features in type 1 diabetes. Germline loops: CDR1 MNHEY, CDR2 SVGAGI. The V end was cut by 6 bases, the J end by 6 bases, with 15 bases between. The CDR3 extends over 14 amino acids. This clone came up a few times. The antigen is unknown. Reverse transcription of all isolated RNA meant that expressed TCRB transcripts were sequenced. Clones were sequenced by immunoSEQ multiplex PCR, and TCRdb holds only the in-frame ones, with some missing. The data hold 400,000 to 600,000 clones, with over 25% observed a single time. Findings and caveats of the study: People with Type 1 diabetes carried modestly yet significantly shorter TCRB CDR3s in all four CD4+ subsets.

Isolation of CD4+ naive, central memory, regulatory and stem cell-like memory cells was achieved by sorting via CD45RO/CCR7/CD25/CD127/CD95/CD27. The chain links TRBV6-5 to TRBJ1-5; tentative D call: TRBD1 (5 bases). The sequence was obtained from a man aged 18 to 29 in good health. Sequences were obtained from naive CD4+ T cells from blood. The CDR3 loop is CASSPTENLQPQHF. For the CDR3, the DNA is TGTGCCAGCAGCCCGACAGAGAATCTTCAGCCCCAGCATTTT.